These T cell receptor beta chains were read from a single sample in a study of cytomegalovirus exposure and HLA in healthy donors. Method: immunoSEQ multiplex PCR; TCRdb's copy keeps in-frame clones and lacks some. The sample has more than 140,000 clones; about three quarters are singletons. Sequenced sample: PBMCs. Every receptor here comes from a male donor in good health and CMV-seronegative. CDR3s include the opening cysteine and the closing phenylalanine or tryptophan. The D gene is left open where the match is weak. Clone size is given for some rows only: seen once, a few or many times, or a class if the clone is expanded.

-	14	TRBD1	TRBV7-3	TRBJ1-2	TGTGCCAGCAGCCGGGGACAGACTAACTATGGCTACACCTTC	CASSRGQTNYGYTF
-	14	TRBD1	TRBV30	TRBJ2-7	TGTGCCTGGAGTGGGGACAGGGGATGGGCCGAGCAGTACTTC	CAWSGDRGWAEQYF
-	15	-	TRBV18	TRBJ1-6	TGTGCCAGCTCGGAGGCCCGCGGGGGCAATTCACCCCTCCACTTT	CASSEARGGNSPLHF
-	15	TRBD1	TRBV18	TRBJ2-3	TGTGCCAGCTCACCAGGGACAGGACTCACAGATACGCAGTATTTT	CASSPGTGLTDTQYF
-	16	-	TRBV5-4	TRBJ1-1	TGTGCCAGCAGCCCCGGACTCTGGACTGGGAACACTGAAGCTTTCTTT	CASSPGLWTGNTEAFF
-	13	TRBD1	TRBV29-1	TRBJ2-2	TGCAGCGTTGGACAGGGGGACACCGGGGAGCTGTTTTTT	CSVGQGDTGELFF
-	13	TRBD1	TRBV29-1	TRBJ1-2	TGCAGCGTTGAGGACAGGGGGCTTGGGGGCTACACCTTC	CSVEDRGLGGYTF
-	14	-	TRBV7-9	TRBJ1-1	TGTGCCAGCACCCCCCCGATGGGCTACACTGAAGCTTTCTTT	CASTPPMGYTEAFF
-	16	-	TRBV5-6	TRBJ1-2	TGTGCCAGCAGCCTGCCCCTCCTGGACAGCGTCTATGGCTACACCTTC	CASSLPLLDSVYGYTF
-	16	TRBD1	TRBV5-4	TRBJ1-1	TGTGCCAGCAGCACAGGACAGGGAGGGGTGAACACTGAAGCTTTCTTT	CASSTGQGGVNTEAFF
-	15	-	TRBV30	TRBJ1-2	TGTGCCTGGACCATAGGCGGCTCGACTAACTATGGCTACACCTTC	CAWTIGGSTNYGYTF
-	13	TRBD2	TRBV7-9	TRBJ2-7	TGTGCCAGCAGCCCGAACAGCGGGGGCGAGCAGTACTTC	CASSPNSGGEQYF
-	16	TRBD2	TRBV13	TRBJ2-5	TGTGCCAGCAGCTTAAAACGGGGACTAGCGGTAGAGACCCAGTACTTC	CASSLKRGLAVETQYF
-	15	-	TRBV5-8	TRBJ2-3	TGTGCCAGCAGCTTGTACCAGGGCATAACAGATACGCAGTATTTT	CASSLYQGITDTQYF
-	16	-	TRBV19	TRBJ2-1	TGTGCCAGTAGTCGAGGCAGGGGACAATTCTACAATGAGCAGTTCTTC	CASSRGRGQFYNEQFF
-	12	-	TRBV5-6	TRBJ2-1	TGTGCCAGCAGCTTGCTCGGTGGTGAGCAGTTCTTC	CASSLLGGEQFF
few	14	TRBD2	TRBV10-2	TRBJ2-5	TGCGCCAGCAGCCCGGGGGGGATACAAGAGACCCAGTACTTC	CASSPGGIQETQYF
-	15	TRBD2	TRBV5-1	TRBJ2-7	TGCGCCAGCAGTGGACTAGCGGGAGGGTCCTACGAGCAGTACTTC	CASSGLAGGSYEQYF
few	14	-	TRBV19	TRBJ1-4	TGTGCCAGTAGTGGAGGGTTGGCTAATGAAAAACTGTTTTTT	CASSGGLANEKLFF
once	17	TRBD1	TRBV19	TRBJ2-1	TGTGCCAGTAGTATAGGAACCCGGACAGGGGTCTACAATGAGCAGTTCTTC	CASSIGTRTGVYNEQFF
-	15	TRBD1	TRBV2	TRBJ1-5	TGTGCCAGCAGGACTCAGGGACAGACCAATCAGCCCCAGCATTTT	CASRTQGQTNQPQHF
-	16	-	TRBV5-6	TRBJ2-7	TGTGCCAGCAGCTTGTGGGGACCTAACAGGGCCAACGAGCAGTACTTC	CASSLWGPNRANEQYF
-	15	TRBD2	TRBV9	TRBJ2-1	TGTGCCAGCAGCATGACTAGCGGGAGGGAAAATGAGCAGTTCTTC	CASSMTSGRENEQFF
-	16	-	TRBV2	TRBJ1-1	TGTGCCAGCAGTGAAGACGAGAATTGGTTAAACACTGAAGCTTTCTTT	CASSEDENWLNTEAFF
few	15	TRBD2	TRBV7-9	TRBJ2-1	TGTGCCAGCAGCTTAACTAGCGGGAAACTCAATGAGCAGTTCTTC	CASSLTSGKLNEQFF
-	11	-	TRBV20-1	TRBJ2-7	TGCAGTGCTAGTTGGCAGTACGAGCAGTACTTC	CSASWQYEQYF
-	15	TRBD2	TRBV6-5	TRBJ2-3	TGTGCCAGCAGTTACTTGGGACTAAGGACAGATACGCAGTATTTT	CASSYLGLRTDTQYF
-	14	-	TRBV6-6	TRBJ2-2	TGTGCCATCCAGGGCACAGGGAACACCGGGGAGCTGTTTTTT	CAIQGTGNTGELFF
-	14	-	TRBV30	TRBJ1-1	TGTGCCTGGAGTCGATTAAGAGGGAACACTGAAGCTTTCTTT	CAWSRLRGNTEAFF
-	16	TRBD2	TRBV9	TRBJ2-7	TGTGCCAGCAGCGCTGCGACTAGCGGGGCAACCTACGAGCAGTACTTC	CASSAATSGATYEQYF
-	19	TRBD2	TRBV5-3	TRBJ2-2	TGTGCCAGAAGCGAACGGACTAGCGGGAGCCCCTTTGATTTTAGGGAGCTGTTTTTT	CARSERTSGSPFDFRELFF
-	13	TRBD2	TRBV5-1	TRBJ2-3	TGCGCCAGCAGGGCGGGAGACCGAGATACGCAGTATTTT	CASRAGDRDTQYF
-	12	-	TRBV18	TRBJ2-7	TGTGCCAGCTCACCGAACGGCTACGAGCAGTACTTC	CASSPNGYEQYF
few	16	TRBD2	TRBV6-1	TRBJ2-3	TGTGCCAGCAGTGAATGGGGGGAGGGGAGCACAGATACGCAGTATTTT	CASSEWGEGSTDTQYF
-	11	-	TRBV6-6	TRBJ2-3	TGTGCCAGCAGTGAGATTGATACGCAGTATTTT	CASSEIDTQYF
-	15	-	TRBV2	TRBJ2-4	TGTGCCAGCAGTGAGAGAGGCGGCGGCAAAAACATTCAGTACTTC	CASSERGGGKNIQYF
-	15	TRBD1	TRBV9	TRBJ2-7	TGTGCCAGCAGCCCTCCGGACAGGGAGGTCTACGAGCAGTACTTC	CASSPPDREVYEQYF
-	15	TRBD1	TRBV10-2	TRBJ1-1	TGCGCCAGCAGTGAGTCGACTCGCGACAGGGGGTTAGCTTTCTTT	CASSESTRDRGLAFF
-	14	-	TRBV9	TRBJ2-7	TGTGCCAGCAGCGTACGAGGGCAAGGGTACGAGCAGTACTTC	CASSVRGQGYEQYF
-	14	-	TRBV18	TRBJ1-1	TGTGCCAGCTCGGGGCAGAGCAGTGACACTGAAGCTTTCTTT	CASSGQSSDTEAFF
-	15	TRBD2	TRBV5-1	TRBJ2-1	TGCGCCAGTAGCCTGGGATTAGCGGGATACAATGAGCAGTTCTTC	CASSLGLAGYNEQFF
-	15	-	TRBV2	TRBJ1-5	TGTGCCAGCAGCAAGGAGGACGGATACAATCAGCCCCAGCATTTT	CASSKEDGYNQPQHF
few	14	TRBD2	TRBV6-4	TRBJ2-2	TGTGCCAGCAGTGAGCGGGGGGACACCGGGGAGCTGTTTTTT	CASSERGDTGELFF
-	15	-	TRBV6-5	TRBJ2-3	TGTGCCAGCACCCTACAGGGAGCTAGCACAGATACGCAGTATTTT	CASTLQGASTDTQYF
few	11	-	TRBV18	TRBJ2-7	TGTGCCAGCTCACAGGGGGACGAGCAGTACTTC	CASSQGDEQYF
-	14	TRBD1	TRBV7-2	TRBJ2-7	TGTGCCAGCAGACGTTTGGGACAGGGCCACGAGCAGTACTTC	CASRRLGQGHEQYF